The 22 T cell receptor beta chains below come from one sample, sequenced in a study of T cell responses to AZD1222 COVID-19 vaccine (dated by TCRdb to 2020 to 2022). The time point label here, explained by the study, means: about 28 days (+/-7) after the second vaccine dose. Libraries came from the immunoSEQ multiplex PCR assay. TCRdb retrieved this table from immuneACCESS and kept in-frame rearrangements only. Not all clones are present; in checked studies, unresolved V genes account for under half, and no reason is known for the remainder. The sample table holds 90,000 to 100,000 clones, of which around 85% were seen once. The ten largest clones take up 12% to 15% of the sample. This sample comprised peripheral blood, obtained 28 days after the second AZD1222 dose. The receptors originated from an adult who received the AZD1222 COVID-19 vaccine.

The chain combines TRBV19 with TRBJ2-7, with 7 bases matching TRBD1. CDR3 length: 16 amino acids. V lost 6 bases and J lost 2; bases outside the gene matches: 13. Germline V gives CDR1 LNHDA, CDR2 SQIVND (reference sequence). The chain's CDR3 is CASSSPGQNKPYEQYF. CDR3 DNA sequence: TGTGCCAGTAGCTCCCCGGGACAGAATAAGCCCTACGAGCAGTACTTC.

V and J are TRBV25-1 and TRBJ1-5; no clear D. The CDR3 extends over 12 amino acids. The germline V gene encodes CDR1 MGHDK and CDR2 SYGVNS. V lost 4 bases, J lost 5 bases, and 6 bases lay in between. The CDR3 nucleotides read TGTGCCAGCAGTGGGTTGTATCAGCCCCAGCATTTT. It yields the protein CASSGLYQPQHF. The full variable domain, its missing parts supplied by reference TRBV25-1 and TRBJ1-5, is EADIYQTPRYLVIGTGKKITLECSQTMGHDKMYWYQQDPGMELHLIHYSYGVNSTEKGDLSSESTVSRIRTEHFPLTLESARPSHTSQYLCASSGLYQPQHFGDGTRLSIL.

In its sample, this clone was seen once. V and J are TRBV2 and TRBJ1-2; D call uncertain. V was shortened by 6 bases and J by 8 bases, with 10 bases between the two germline ends. This CDR3 has 11 residues. CDR1 SNHLY and CDR2 FYNNEI come from the germline V gene. The CDR3 nucleotides are TGTGCCAGCAGCCTGGAACGAGGCTACACCTTC. It yields the protein CASSLERGYTF.

This clone was recorded only once. This chain uses TRBV2 with TRBJ1-3, with D possibly TRBD1 on 5 matching bases. Trimming removed 6 bases from V and 4 bases from J, with 16 bases in between. The CDR3 covers 15 residues. The germline V gene has CDR1 SNHLY and CDR2 FYNNEI. CDR3: CASRAPQGEGNTIYF. In nucleotides, the CDR3 is TGTGCCAGCAGGGCCCCTCAAGGGGAAGGAAACACCATATATTTT. The full variable domain, its missing parts supplied by reference TRBV2 and TRBJ1-3, is EPEVTQTPSHQVTQMGQEVILRCVPISNHLYFYWYRQILGQKVEFLVSFYNNEISEKSEIFDDQFSVERPDGSNFTLKIRSTKLEDSAMYFCASRAPQGEGNTIYFGEGSWLTVV.

This clone appeared many times. DNA of the CDR3: TGTGCCAGCGTTGAGGCAGGGGGCTTCGGCAATCAGCCCCAGCATTTT. As protein: CASVEAGGFGNQPQHF. The chain combines TRBV28 with TRBJ1-5, with 8 bases that match TRBD1. The germline CDR1 and CDR2 sequences are MDHEN and SYDVKM. CDR3 length: 16 residues. After removal of 8 bases from V and 2 bases from J, the junction contained 11 bases not matched to a gene.

This sequence joins TRBV5-1 and TRBJ1-1; D call uncertain. Germline CDR1 and CDR2: SGHRS and YFSETQ. The CDR3 sequence is 15 residues long. V lost 5 bases and J lost 3, with 17 bases in between. The CDR3 DNA follows: TGCGCCAGCAGACCTGTCGTATCCGGGGACACTGAAGCTTTCTTT. Its translation is CASRPVVSGDTEAFF.

Regarding this clone: Other DNA sequences in the same sample also yield this CDR3. The chain employs TRBV18 and TRBJ1-1, with a possible D match to TRBD1 (5 bases). The V gene lost 2 bases and the J gene lost 4 bases, with 11 bases spanning the gap. Per the germline V gene, CDR1 is KGHSH and CDR2 is LQKENI. The CDR3 contains 14 residues. The CDR3 sequence: CASSPGQGFTEAFF. For the CDR3, the DNA is TGTGCCAGCTCACCAGGTCAGGGTTTCACTGAAGCTTTCTTT. The full variable domain, with the rest looked up from reference TRBV18 and TRBJ1-1, is NAGVMQNPRHLVRRRGQEARLRCSPMKGHSHVYWYRQLPEEGLKFMVYLQKENIIDESGMPKERFSAEFPKEGPSILRIQQVVRGDSAAYFCASSPGQGFTEAFFGQGTRLTVV.

The V and J genes are TRBV19 and TRBJ2-1; a weak D match, TRBD2 (7 bases). Trimming left V 7 bases short and J 8 bases short, with 15 bases between. CDR1 is LNHDA and CDR2 is SQIVND in the germline V gene (reference sequence). The CDR3 sequence is 13 residues long. DNA for the CDR3: TGTGCCAGTACGGGCGGGGGCAGGGATGAGCAGTTCTTC. This gives the protein CASTGGGRDEQFF.

This sequence joins TRBV11-2 and TRBJ1-3; D ambiguous. CDR3 length: 16 amino acids. V shed 5 bases and J shed 0 bases, with 14 bases lying between them. Germline V lookup: CDR1 SGHAT, CDR2 FQNNGV. CDR3 in DNA: TGTGCCAGCAGCCTTTTAGGGTCCAACTCTGGAAACACCATATATTTT. Translated: CASSLLGSNSGNTIYF.

This clone was counted only a few times. This sequence joins TRBV2 and TRBJ1-2; D perhaps matches TRBD1 (5 bases). Trimming pared 10 bases from V and 2 bases from J, leaving 14 bases between. Germline assignment: CDR1 SNHLY and CDR2 FYNNEI. CDR3 length: 13 residues. The CDR3: CAKDGGFNYGYTF. The CDR3, as DNA: TGTGCCAAAGATGGGGGATTCAACTATGGCTACACCTTC.

The V and J genes are TRBV18 and TRBJ2-2; maybe TRBD1 (5 bases). Germline assignment: CDR1 KGHSH and CDR2 LQKENI. This CDR3 is built from 16 residues. V lost 3 bases and J 7 bases, leaving 18 bases between the germline ends. CDR3 loop: CASSPAQPRANGELFF. The CDR3, as DNA: TGTGCCAGCTCACCGGCTCAACCCAGGGCTAACGGGGAGCTGTTTTTT.

The chain links TRBV5-1 to TRBJ2-1, with 10 bases identical to TRBD2. Germline CDR1 is SGHRS and CDR2 is YFSETQ. V dropped 4 bases and J dropped 12; count of bases not matched to a gene: 10. This CDR3 spans 14 amino acids. The CDR3: CASSPDSTSGVQFF. The CDR3, as DNA: TGCGCCAGCAGCCCGGACAGTACTAGCGGGGTGCAGTTCTTC.

The V and J genes are TRBV9 and TRBJ2-2, with 9 nucleotides matching TRBD1. The CDR3 has 15 residues. CDR1 and CDR2 from the germline V gene are SGDLS and YYNGEE. V was pared by 2 bases and J by 6 bases, with 5 bases of the junction left unmatched. For the CDR3, the DNA is TGTGCCAGCAGCGTTGGGGGACAGGGTGCCGGGGAGCTGTTTTTT. Translating it yields CASSVGGQGAGELFF. Variable domain in full (rest from reference TRBV9 and TRBJ2-2): DSGVTQTPKHLITATGQRVTLRCSPRSGDLSVYWYQQSLDQGLQFLIQYYNGEERAKGNILERFSAQQFPDLHSELNLSSLELGDSALYFCASSVGGQGAGELFFGEGSRLTVL.

The V gene is TRBV6-5, the J gene TRBJ2-7; 8 bases agree with TRBD2. This CDR3 is 11 amino acids long. Germline assignment: CDR1 MNHEY and CDR2 SVGAGI. The V gene end was trimmed by 7 bases and the J gene end by 6 bases; junction bases not matched to a gene: 2. The DNA for the CDR3 is TGTGCCAGCACTAGCGGGCGCGAGCAGTACTTC. Protein sequence: CASTSGREQYF.

This chain links TRBV18 with TRBJ2-5; no clear D gene. The CDR3 runs 15 residues. With 4 bases removed from V and 1 base from J, the gap between germline ends came to 13 bases. CDR1 is KGHSH, CDR2 LQKENI, per germline. The CDR3: CASSLNGASQETQYF. In nucleotides, the CDR3 is TGTGCCAGCTCACTTAACGGCGCTTCCCAAGAGACCCAGTACTTC.

V and J are TRBV5-5 and TRBJ2-4; a possible D gene is TRBD1 (6 bases). CDR1 is SGHKS, CDR2 YYEKEE, per germline (reference sequence). With 0 bases removed from V and 8 bases from J, the gap between germline ends came to 18 bases. The CDR3 is 16 residues long. The CDR3 reads CASSLGRGARGDIQYF. CDR3 DNA: TGTGCCAGCAGCTTGGGGAGAGGGGCCAGGGGAGACATTCAGTACTTC.

The rearrangement uses TRBV5-6 and TRBJ1-4; no clear D gene. The CDR3 has 14 amino acids. CDR1 is SGHDT, CDR2 YYEEEE, per germline. With 0 bases removed from V and 5 bases from J, the gap between germline ends came to 8 bases. The CDR3 bases are TGTGCCAGCAGCTTGGGATCTGTCAATGAAAAACTGTTTTTT. Amino acids: CASSLGSVNEKLFF. The full variable domain, in which reference TRBV5-6 and TRBJ1-4 provide the parts outside the CDR3, is DAGVTQSPTHLIKTRGQQVTLRCSPKSGHDTVSWYQQALGQGPQFIFQYYEEEERQRGNFPDRFSGHQFPNYSSELNVNALLLGDSALYLCASSLGSVNEKLFFGSGTQLSVL.

As to this clone: The germline gene is not matched at one end of the junction; a read error may be the cause. The rearrangement links TRBV15 to TRBJ2-6, with a possible D match to TRBD1 (6 bases). CDR1 and CDR2 from the germline V gene are LNHNV and YYDKDF (reference sequence). This CDR3 region has 15 residues. Written as DNA, the CDR3 is TGTGCCACCAGCGGAGACAGGACCGGGGCCAACGTCCTGACTTTC. Its translation: CATSGDRTGANVLTF. Together with reference TRBV15 and TRBJ2-6, the CDR3 gives the full variable domain: DAMVIQNPRYQVTQFGKPVTLSCSQTLNHNVMYWYQQKSSQAPKLLFHYYDKDFNNEADTPDNFQSRRPNTSFCFLDIRSPGLGDTAMYLCATSGDRTGANVLTFGAGSRLTVL.

J is TRBJ1-5 and V is TRBV4-1; D is unresolved. Germline lookup yields CDR1 MGHRA and CDR2 YSYEKL. V was cut by 0 bases and J by 0 bases, with 12 bases left in between. This CDR3 region has 17 residues. CDR3 sequence: CASSQESRVYSNQPQHF. CDR3 sequence (DNA): TGCGCCAGCAGCCAAGAAAGTCGCGTCTATAGCAATCAGCCCCAGCATTTT.

The CDR3 bases are TGTGCCAGCACCCCGGGTATAGGTATTCGGTTCACTGAAGCTTTCTTT. It is translated as CASTPGIGIRFTEAFF. This chain links TRBV27 with TRBJ1-1; no firm D call. CDR3 size: 16 residues. CDR1 MNHEY and CDR2 SMNVEV come from the germline V gene (reference sequence). The V end was cut by 7 bases, the J end by 4 bases, with 22 bases between.

This clone was picked up one time. V gene TRBV7-9 combines with J gene TRBJ1-1; the D gene is possibly TRBD1 (5 bases). From germline, CDR1 is SEHNR and CDR2 FQNEAQ (reference sequence). The V gene lost 5 bases and the J gene lost 0 bases, with 13 bases spanning the gap. The CDR3 loop spans 15 amino acids. DNA for the CDR3: TGTGCCAGCAGCGAGGGGTCCCATGTGAACACTGAAGCTTTCTTT. This gives the protein CASSEGSHVNTEAFF.

The gene calls are TRBV11-3 and TRBJ2-7, with D possibly being TRBD2 (6 bases). This CDR3 is built from 14 residues. CDR1 is SGHNT, CDR2 YENEEA, per germline. V was shortened by 5 bases and J by 2 bases, with 13 bases between the two germline ends. The CDR3 protein is CASSKTGTPYEQYF. In DNA form, the CDR3 reads TGTGCCAGCAGCAAAACCGGGACTCCCTACGAGCAGTACTTC.